Shown below are 25 T cell receptor beta chains from a single sample sequenced in a study of shared clonotypes between healthy human individuals. Assay: immunoSEQ multiplex PCR; the TCRdb copy retains only in-frame clones and omits some. The sample has millions of clones; roughly nine tenths are singletons. The material sequenced was naive CD4+ T cells sorted from blood. Subset in this sample: CD45RA+ positively selected. The receptors originated from a man younger than 30 in good health.

The V gene is TRBV5-1, the J gene TRBJ2-7, with D uncertain. V dropped 0 bases and J dropped 7 bases, with 11 bases sitting between them. The germline V gene encodes CDR1 SGHRS and CDR2 YFSETQ. This CDR3 region has 13 residues. CDR3 amino acids: CASSLERVGEQYF. CDR3 DNA: TGCGCCAGCAGCTTGGAAAGGGTTGGGGAGCAGTACTTC.

The chain carries TRBV4-1 and TRBJ2-7; 9 bases are a match to TRBD2. V gave up 4 bases and J gave up 6 bases; unmatched junction bases: 13. The germline V gene has CDR1 MGHRA and CDR2 YSYEKL. There are 16 residues in the CDR3. The CDR3: CASSPLTWREGPEQYF. CDR3 DNA: TGCGCCAGCAGCCCCCTCACGTGGCGGGAGGGCCCCGAGCAGTACTTC.

With respect to this clone: The sample contains more than one DNA sequence encoding this CDR3. The CDR3 sequence is CASSRGSGNTIYF. DNA of the CDR3: TGTGCCAGCTCAAGGGGATCTGGAAACACCATATATTTT. The V gene is TRBV6-1, the J gene TRBJ1-3, with D maybe TRBD1 (5 bases). The CDR3 length is 13 residues. Germline assignment: CDR1 MNHNS and CDR2 SASEGT. Trimming left V 8 bases short and J 1 base short, with 9 bases between.

The chain carries TRBV6-4 and TRBJ1-6; D ambiguous. This CDR3 has 13 residues. From germline, CDR1 is MRHNA and CDR2 SNTAGT. The V end lost 6 bases, the J end lost 9 bases, and 12 bases lay between the germline ends. The CDR3 DNA sequence: TGTGCCAGCAGCGGGGAAGCTGGTTCACCCCTCCACTTT. This gives the protein CASSGEAGSPLHF.

V is TRBV15 and J is TRBJ2-7, with D unresolved. Germline V gene data show CDR1 as LNHNV and CDR2 as YYDKDF (reference sequence). V was shortened by 2 bases and J by 0 bases, with 11 bases between the two germline ends. The CDR3 spans 15 residues. The CDR3 DNA is TGTGCCACCAGCAGAAGTAGGGAAAGCTCCTACGAGCAGTACTTC. This translates into CATSRSRESSYEQYF. Based on the CDR3 plus reference TRBV15 and TRBJ2-7, the full variable domain is DAMVIQNPRYQVTQFGKPVTLSCSQTLNHNVMYWYQQKSSQAPKLLFHYYDKDFNNEADTPDNFQSRRPNTSFCFLDIRSPGLGDTAMYLCATSRSRESSYEQYFGPGTRLTVT.

This chain joins TRBV7-9 and TRBJ2-3; no firm D call. CDR3 length: 14 residues. Germline CDR1 reads SEHNR; CDR2 reads FQNEAQ (reference sequence). Trimming pared 2 bases from V and 0 bases from J, leaving 6 bases between. CDR3 protein: CASSLLDSTDTQYF. The CDR3 DNA reads TGTGCCAGCAGCTTATTAGATAGCACAGATACGCAGTATTTT. Full variable domain (remainder filled in from reference TRBV7-9 and TRBJ2-3): DTGVSQNPRHKITKRGQNVTFRCDPISEHNRLYWYRQTLGQGPEFLTYFQNEAQLEKSRLLSDRFSAERPKGSFSTLEIQRTEQGDSAMYLCASSLLDSTDTQYFGPGTRLTVL.

The chain couples TRBV10-1 to TRBJ2-5, with TRBD1 matching over 10 bases. The CDR3 length is 14 residues. V lost 3 bases and J lost 7; bases outside the gene matches: 5. Germline-derived CDR1 and CDR2 are WNHNN and SYGVQD (reference sequence). The CDR3 here is CASSDRDRGGTQYF. The CDR3 DNA follows: TGCGCCAGCAGTGACCGGGACAGGGGAGGGACCCAGTACTTC.

The V gene is TRBV21-1, the J gene TRBJ1-6; the table's D call, TRBD1, was not checked against the DNA. TRBV21-1 is flagged as a pseudogene. CDR3 length equals 17 residues. In DNA, the CDR3 is TGTGCCAGCAGCAAGACTCCAAAGTCAGGGGTTAATTCACCCCTCCACTTT. Amino acids: CASSKTPKSGVNSPLHF.

The rearrangement uses TRBV9 and TRBJ2-1; 13 positions match TRBD2. This CDR3 has 15 residues. V was pared by 4 bases and J by 6 bases, with 4 bases of the junction left unmatched. Germline values: CDR1 SGDLS, CDR2 YYNGEE. CDR3: CASSPLAGGLNEQFF. DNA of the CDR3: TGTGCCAGCAGCCCACTAGCGGGGGGGCTCAATGAGCAGTTCTTC.

As concerns this clone: An end of the junction does not agree with germline; a read error may underlie this. The chain combines TRBV18 with TRBJ2-7; no reliable D call. This CDR3 has 13 amino acids. Germline CDR1 is KGHSH and CDR2 is LQKENI. Here the CDR3 DNA reads TGTGCCAGCTCACCACCGGCGAGATACGAGCAGCACTTC. This gives the protein CASSPPARYEQHF.

The rearrangement uses TRBV11-2 and TRBJ2-5; 9 bases fit TRBD2. The better agreement between TRBJ2-7 and the DNA end casts doubt on the J call. The germline CDR1 and CDR2 sequences are SGHAT and FQNNGV. The CDR3 consists of 15 residues. The CDR3 spells CASSLGAGGPYEQYF. The DNA of the CDR3 is TGTGCCAGCAGCTTAGGCGCGGGAGGGCCGTACGAGCAGTACTTC.

As to this clone: This likely comes from a read error, as the CDR3 has no conserved phenylalanine or tryptophan at its end. No DNA is shown, since the ends of the CDR3 on it are uncertain; the CDR3 is the one TCRdb lists. The chain joins TRBV6-6 to TRBJ2-4; the table gives TRBD2 as D, unverified against the DNA. In germline, CDR1 is MNHNY, CDR2 SVGAGI (reference sequence). The length of the CDR3 is 13 amino acids, counting both ends. CDR3 in amino acids: CASSYPTREGSLA.

The chain couples TRBV4-1 to TRBJ2-3; 9 bases are shared with TRBD2. V was clipped by 1 base and J by 2 bases; unmatched bases: 10. CDR3 length: 18 amino acids. Germline-derived CDR1 and CDR2 are MGHRA and YSYEKL. CDR3 protein: CASSQVFQRGDNTDTQYF. DNA for the CDR3: TGCGCCAGCAGCCAAGTCTTCCAGCGGGGGGATAACACAGATACGCAGTATTTT.

This clone was seen a few times. The rearrangement joins TRBV10-3 to TRBJ1-5, with 7 bases matching TRBD1. CDR3 size: 14 residues. V shed 2 bases, J shed 6 bases, and the junction held 4 bases outside the gene matches. Germline V gene lookup returns CDR1 ENHRY and CDR2 SYGVKD. The CDR3 DNA is TGTGCCATCAGTGAGGACAGGGTGGCTCAGCCCCAGCATTTT. This translates into CAISEDRVAQPQHF.

The chain employs TRBV6-6 and TRBJ2-2; tentatively, D is TRBD1 (5 bases). CDR1 and CDR2 (germline): MNHNY, SVGAGI (reference sequence). V lost 0 bases and J 6 bases, leaving 11 bases between the germline ends. CDR3 length: 15 residues. CDR3 sequence: CASSYSGRVSGELFF. The CDR3 DNA follows: TGTGCCAGCAGTTACTCAGGCAGGGTGTCCGGGGAGCTGTTTTTT.

A single count supports this clone. The rearrangement uses TRBV5-4 and TRBJ1-3; 9 positions match TRBD1. Trimming cost V 0 bases and J 5 bases; bases outside gene matches: 9. Germline-derived CDR1 and CDR2 are SGHNT and YYREEE (reference sequence). The CDR3 extends over 17 amino acids. CDR3 DNA sequence: TGTGCCAGCAGCTTGGGGGACAGGGCCAGAGGAAGAAACACCATATATTTT. Protein sequence: CASSLGDRARGRNTIYF.

This sequence joins TRBV6-4 and TRBJ1-6; 9 bases map to TRBD1. CDR3 size: 15 residues. Germline loops: CDR1 MRHNA, CDR2 SNTAGT. V was pared by 5 bases and J by 3 bases, with 2 bases of the junction left unmatched. The CDR3 nucleotides read TGTGCCAGCAGTCGGGACAGGGACTATAATTCACCCCTCCACTTT. As protein: CASSRDRDYNSPLHF.

The chain carries TRBV13 and TRBJ2-7; 8 nucleotides align to TRBD2. Germline values: CDR1 PRHDT, CDR2 FYEKMQ (reference sequence). V shed 1 base, J shed 9 bases, and the junction held 8 bases outside the gene matches. The CDR3 runs 14 residues. The DNA for the CDR3 is TGTGCCAGCAGCTTAGCGGGGGGGCTTCTGGGGCAGTACTTC. Translating gives CASSLAGGLLGQYF. The variable domain in full, completed from reference TRBV13 and TRBJ2-7, reads AAGVIQSPRHLIKEKRETATLKCYPIPRHDTVYWYQQGPGQDPQFLISFYEKMQSDKGSIPDRFSAQQFSDYHSELNMSSLELGDSALYFCASSLAGGLLGQYFGPGTRLTVT.

The gene calls are TRBV7-9 and TRBJ1-3; D call uncertain. The V end lost 2 bases, the J end lost 0 bases, and 8 bases lay between the germline ends. There are 15 residues in the CDR3. Germline CDR1 and CDR2: SEHNR and FQNEAQ (reference sequence). This CDR3 is CASSLRMDSGNTIYF. The CDR3 DNA sequence: TGTGCCAGCAGCTTACGGATGGACTCTGGAAACACCATATATTTT.

CDR3 nucleotides: TGTGCCAGCACCCTGAGGGATGGTCGGGGGACCGGGGAGCTGTTTTTT. Residues: CASTLRDGRGTGELFF. The chain has TRBV28 and TRBJ2-2, with D maybe TRBD2 (6 bases). Germline V gene data show CDR1 as MDHEN and CDR2 as SYDVKM. The V and J ends lost 7 bases and 5 bases respectively, with 20 bases between them. There are 16 residues in the CDR3.

CDR3 coding DNA: TGCGCCAGCAGCTTTGACAGGGGGGATGAAAAACTGTTTTTT. This sequence encodes CASSFDRGDEKLFF. The chain links TRBV5-1 to TRBJ1-4; 9 positions agree with TRBD1. Trimming at V came to 2 bases and at J to 6 bases, leaving 2 bases not matched to a gene. Germline loops: CDR1 SGHRS, CDR2 YFSETQ. The CDR3 sequence is 14 residues long.

This sequence joins TRBV5-1 and TRBJ1-2; 7 nucleotides align to TRBD1. The CDR3 has 13 residues. Germline CDR1 reads SGHRS; CDR2 reads YFSETQ. In DNA form, the CDR3 reads TGCGCGCGGGGACAGCAAGCGAACTATGGCTACACCTTC. This gives the protein CARGQQANYGYTF.

The V call is TRBV7-3, the J call TRBJ2-3; the D gene is possibly TRBD2 (6 bases). Germline CDR1 SGHTA, CDR2 FQGTGA. The CDR3 runs 15 residues. V was clipped by 1 base and J by 4 bases, with 12 bases between them. The CDR3 nucleotides are TGTGCCAGCAGCTTAAAGGGTGGCGGGGCAGATACGCAGTATTTT. This encodes CASSLKGGGADTQYF.

This chain uses TRBV30 with TRBJ2-7; possible D gene TRBD2, 6 bases. The V gene's germline CDR1 is GTSNPN and CDR2 SVGIG (reference sequence). V lost 0 bases and J 3 bases, leaving 12 bases between the germline ends. The CDR3 has 14 amino acids. CDR3 region: CAWSVPGGLYEQYF. As DNA, the CDR3 is TGTGCCTGGAGTGTACCCGGAGGGCTCTACGAGCAGTACTTC.

V and J are TRBV19 and TRBJ2-3, with a tentative D call TRBD1 (7 bases). In germline, CDR1 is LNHDA, CDR2 SQIVND (reference sequence). V was pared by 5 bases and J by 1 base, with 13 bases between. The CDR3 runs to 15 residues. CDR3 coding DNA: TGTGCCAGTAGTCCCGCCAGGGGGGGCACAGATACGCAGTATTTT. Translation gives CASSPARGGTDTQYF.